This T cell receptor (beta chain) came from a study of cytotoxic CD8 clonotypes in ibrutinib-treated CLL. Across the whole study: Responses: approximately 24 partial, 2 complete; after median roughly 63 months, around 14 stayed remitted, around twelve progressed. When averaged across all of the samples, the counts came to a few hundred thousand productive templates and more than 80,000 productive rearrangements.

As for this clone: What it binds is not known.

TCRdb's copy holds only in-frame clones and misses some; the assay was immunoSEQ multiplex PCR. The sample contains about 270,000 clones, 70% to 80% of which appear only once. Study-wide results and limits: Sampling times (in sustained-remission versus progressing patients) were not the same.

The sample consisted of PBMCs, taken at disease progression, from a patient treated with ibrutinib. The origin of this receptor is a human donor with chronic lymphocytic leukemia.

In DNA form, the CDR3 reads TGTGCCAGCAGCAAAGGGAAAGGTTCGAACACTGAAGCTTTCTTT. This codes for CASSKGKGSNTEAFF. The J gene is TRBJ1-1, the V gene TRBV21-1. TRBV21-1 is a listed pseudogene. The CDR3 is 15 residues long.